These 13 T cell receptor beta chains came from one sample sequenced in a study of cytotoxic CD8 clonotypes in ibrutinib-treated CLL. Measured with immunoSEQ multiplex PCR; TCRdb has only the in-frame clones, and not every one. The table records hundreds of thousands of clones, 60% to 75% of them present only once. This sample comprised PBMCs, obtained after 24 months of ibrutinib treatment. The receptors derive from a human donor with chronic lymphocytic leukemia.

This chain connects TRBV4-3 to TRBJ1-4, with 12 positions matching TRBD1. The CDR3 is 15 residues long. Germline loops: CDR1 LGHNA, CDR2 YSLEER. The trim removed 5 bases at V and 8 bases at J, leaving 6 bases unmatched. CDR3 sequence reads: CASSSPGQGAEKLFF. CDR3 nucleotides: TGCGCCAGCAGCTCACCGGGACAGGGGGCGGAAAAACTGTTTTTT.

The rearrangement joins TRBV28 to TRBJ2-1; no firm D call. Germline CDR1 and CDR2: MDHEN and SYDVKM. Between the trimmed V and J ends, which lost 6 bases and 3 bases, there was a span of 12 bases. The CDR3 consists of 14 residues. The DNA of the CDR3 is TGTGCCAGCAGCCCATCGAGCCTCTACAATGAGCAGTTCTTC. Translated: CASSPSSLYNEQFF.

This clone was detected only once. This sequence joins TRBV9 and TRBJ2-1; 9 positions agree with TRBD1. CDR1 is SGDLS, CDR2 YYNGEE, per germline. This CDR3 has 17 residues. V shed 2 bases and J 4 bases; nucleotides not matched to a gene: 10. CDR3 DNA: TGTGCCAGCAGCGTCACTCCGGGACAGGGCTTGTACAATGAGCAGTTCTTC. Translated, it gives CASSVTPGQGLYNEQFF.

The chain recombines TRBV19 with TRBJ1-1; TRBD1 matches at 8 bases. The V segment lost 7 bases and the J segment 12 bases; nucleotides outside the gene matches: 7. Germline loops: CDR1 LNHDA, CDR2 SQIVND (reference sequence). This CDR3 is built from 11 residues. The CDR3 region is CASTADRVTFF. The DNA of the CDR3 is TGTGCCAGTACCGCGGACAGGGTGACTTTCTTT.

This clone has a handful of counts. The chain recombines TRBV9 with TRBJ1-1; TRBD1 is a possible D gene (6 bases). V lost 4 bases and J lost 0, with 19 bases in between. The CDR3 runs to 17 residues. Germline loops: CDR1 SGDLS, CDR2 YYNGEE. In DNA form, the CDR3 reads TGTGCCAGCAGCCCCCGGGCACAGGGAGCGTTGAACACTGAAGCTTTCTTT. Amino acid sequence: CASSPRAQGALNTEAFF.

The gene calls are TRBV29-1 and TRBJ2-7; weak D call: TRBD1 (7 bases). Germline V CDR1 and CDR2: SQVTM, ANQGSEA. CDR3 length equals 11 residues. Trimming took 5 bases from V and 5 from J, leaving 10 bases between them. Written as DNA, the CDR3 is TGCAGCGTTTTCAGGGGGGACGAGCAGTACTTC. It yields the protein CSVFRGDEQYF.

The chain carries TRBV27 and TRBJ2-3, with TRBD1 matching over 7 bases. CDR3 length: 12 amino acids. Germline assignment: CDR1 MNHEY and CDR2 SMNVEV (reference sequence). The V gene end was trimmed by 3 bases and the J gene end by 7 bases; junction bases not matched to a gene: 1. CDR3 region: CASSFRGNTQYF. CDR3 bases: TGTGCCAGCAGTTTCAGGGGGAATACGCAGTATTTT.

This chain connects TRBV10-3 to TRBJ2-7; D unclear. V lost 3 bases and J 0 bases, leaving 9 bases between the germline ends. Germline V gene data show CDR1 as ENHRY and CDR2 as SYGVKD. This CDR3 has 14 amino acids. CDR3 sequence reads: CAISEADRSYEQYF. The CDR3, as DNA: TGTGCCATCAGTGAAGCCGATCGCTCCTACGAGCAGTACTTC.

The chain joins TRBV7-9 to TRBJ2-6; a possible D gene is TRBD1 (6 bases). CDR1 and CDR2 from the germline V gene are SEHNR and FQNEAQ (reference sequence). This CDR3 comprises 16 residues. V was pared by 5 bases and J by 1 base, with 12 bases between. CDR3 bases: TGTGCCAGCAGCGGGGGCAGGGGATCTGGGGCCAACGTCCTGACTTTC. It yields the protein CASSGGRGSGANVLTF.

The rearrangement uses TRBV10-3 and TRBJ1-4; maybe TRBD1 (6 bases). CDR1 and CDR2 (germline): ENHRY, SYGVKD. This CDR3 spans 17 amino acids. V was clipped by 4 bases and J by 5 bases, with 20 bases between them. The CDR3 protein is CAISVGVVRGGNEKLFF. The CDR3 nucleotides read TGTGCCATCAGTGTAGGGGTGGTCAGGGGAGGCAATGAAAAACTGTTTTTT.

The V gene is TRBV11-3, the J gene TRBJ2-1, with TRBD2 matching 7 bases. With 4 bases clipped from V and 2 bases from J, the junction kept 2 bases outside the gene matches. CDR1 is SGHNT and CDR2 is YENEEA in the germline V gene. The CDR3 has 14 residues. The CDR3 is CASSSAGAYNEQFF. In nucleotides, the CDR3 is TGTGCCAGCAGCTCTGCGGGAGCCTACAATGAGCAGTTCTTC. The whole variable domain, remainder taken from reference TRBV11-3 and TRBJ2-1, is EAGVVQSPRYKIIEKKQPVAFWCNPISGHNTLYWYLQNLGQGPELLIRYENEEAVDDSQLPKDRFSAERLKGVDSTLKIQPAELGDSAVYLCASSSAGAYNEQFFGPGTRLTVL.

This chain connects TRBV10-3 to TRBJ2-4; D not resolved. V lost 4 bases, J lost 3 bases, and 16 bases lay in between. The CDR3 spans 16 residues. Germline V gene lookup returns CDR1 ENHRY and CDR2 SYGVKD. The CDR3 here is CAISAPGRSGKNIQYF. The CDR3 region has the DNA TGTGCCATCAGTGCCCCGGGTAGGTCGGGCAAAAACATTCAGTACTTC.

V and J are TRBV6-6 and TRBJ2-7, with 9 bases identical to TRBD1. The germline CDR1 and CDR2 sequences are MNHNY and SVGAGI (reference sequence). Trimming cost V 6 bases and J 3 bases; bases outside gene matches: 6. The CDR3 totals 14 residues. The DNA for the CDR3 is TGTGCCAGCAGAGGACAGGGGATACTCTACGAGCAGTACTTC. Protein product: CASRGQGILYEQYF.